This T cell receptor (beta chain) was identified during a study of T cells in Graves' hyperthyroidism and ophthalmopathy. General observations from the study: Among thyroid clonotypes expanded above 0.001, most also appeared in blood.

Germline assignment: CDR1 DFQATT and CDR2 SNEGSKA (reference sequence). This CDR3 is built from 16 residues. V lost 0 bases and J lost 2, with 15 bases in between. Template material for amplifying TCR beta CDR3 regions consisted of RNA transcripts. The TCR CDR3 first-round RT-PCR relied on the HTBI primer set. TCRdb itself ran the multiplex PCR reads through MiXCR, one entry per CDR3 protein. This table has about 290,000 distinct CDR3 sequences, roughly 14% appearing once. This clonotype was seen ten or more times. Its antigen remains unidentified. Uncontrolled infection, other autoimmune disease, pregnancy or lactation excluded patients.

This TCR derives from a woman aged 25-40 years with Graves' hyperthyroidism that later progressed to Graves' ophthalmopathy. The sequencing sample was made of blood. The J gene is TRBJ2-3, the V gene TRBV20-1; D gene uncertain. The CDR3 loop reads CSARDRISSPTDTQYF. In nucleotides, the CDR3 is TGCAGTGCTAGAGATCGGATCTCGAGCCCCACAGATACGCAGTATTTT.